This T cell receptor (beta chain) stems from a study of molecular identifiers for immune sequencing clone quantification. About the study: Replicate experiments took RNA from around 18,000 or 91,000 naive CD8 cells, divided it five ways and sequenced four. Study-level findings and limits: Clone sizes could be underestimated for highly expanded clones when identical TCR molecules share a barcode.

The CDR3 sequence is 14 residues long. Trimming left V 3 bases short and J 6 bases short, with 14 bases between. Only a few counts were recorded for this clonotype. The target antigen is unknown. Sorting selected naive CD8 T cells with a CD8+CD4-CCR7+CD45RA+ phenotype. Previously described methods with listed TCR primers produced the bulk TCR libraries. TCRdb processed the PCR reads anew with MiXCR; each CDR3 protein has one entry. In the table there are approximately 670,000 distinct CDR3 sequences, less than 20% of which are singletons. Sequenced input: naive CD8+ T cells from blood, with Jurkat cell RNA spiked in. As for subset: FACS-sorted CD8+CD4-CCR7+CD45RA+ naive T cells. This TCR derives from a human donor in good health. Some libraries in this study had Jurkat cell RNA spiked in. The V call is TRBV12-3 or TRBV12-4, the J call TRBJ1-1; the D gene is possibly TRBD1 (5 bases). The CDR3 sequence: CASSFGGKGPEAFF. CDR3 bases: TGTGCCAGCAGTTTCGGGGGAAAGGGGCCTGAAGCTTTCTTT.